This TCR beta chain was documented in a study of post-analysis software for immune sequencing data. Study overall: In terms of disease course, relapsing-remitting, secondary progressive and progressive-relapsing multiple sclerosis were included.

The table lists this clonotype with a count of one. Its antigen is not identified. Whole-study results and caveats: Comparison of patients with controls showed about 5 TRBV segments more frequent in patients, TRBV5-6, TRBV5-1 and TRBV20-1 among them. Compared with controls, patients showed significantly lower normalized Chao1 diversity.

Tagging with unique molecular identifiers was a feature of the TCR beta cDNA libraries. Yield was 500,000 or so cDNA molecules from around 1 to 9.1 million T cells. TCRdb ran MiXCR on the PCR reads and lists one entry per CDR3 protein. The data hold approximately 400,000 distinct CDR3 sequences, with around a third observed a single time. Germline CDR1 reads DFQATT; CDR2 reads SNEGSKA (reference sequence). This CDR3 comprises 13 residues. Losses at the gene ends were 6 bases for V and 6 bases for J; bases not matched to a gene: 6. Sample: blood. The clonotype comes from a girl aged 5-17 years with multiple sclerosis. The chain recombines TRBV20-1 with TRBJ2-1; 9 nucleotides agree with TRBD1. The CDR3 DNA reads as TGCAGTGCGGCCGGACAGGGGACCAATGAGCAGTTCTTC. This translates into CSAAGQGTNEQFF.